This T cell receptor (beta chain) was sequenced during a study of CD8+ T cells in alopecia areata. Note on this clone: What it binds is not known. Other DNA sequences from this sample encode an identical CDR3 as well.

Reverse transcription of extracted RNA yielded cDNA, which provided the sequencing template. TCRdb's table, derived via immunoSEQ multiplex PCR, lists solely in-frame clones and lacks some. The repertoire holds 150,000 or so clones, with about 60% as singletons. General study findings and limits: Higher clonality and more expanded CD8+ clones appeared in lesional than normal scalp. It was less clear whether patients shared TCRs than it was in mice, possibly because of HLA. There were also resident alphabeta T cells of normal skin sequenced in scalp samples.

Germline V gene data show CDR1 as SGHRS and CDR2 as YFSETQ. The V gene end was trimmed by 2 bases and the J gene end by 0 bases; junction bases not matched to a gene: 1. The CDR3 totals 15 residues. T lymphocytes (CD4+ and CD8+) were sorted from PBMCs. V is TRBV5-1 and J is TRBJ2-2, with TRBD1 identical over 7 bases. The receptor's source is a human donor in good health. The sample taken for sequencing was CD4+ T cells sorted from blood. The CDR3 protein is CASSLGGANTGELFF. CDR3 coding DNA: TGCGCCAGCAGCTTAGGGGGCGCGAACACCGGGGAGCTGTTTTTT. The entire variable domain, with the rest obtained from reference TRBV5-1 and TRBJ2-2, is as follows: KAGVTQTPRYLIKTRGQQVTLSCSPISGHRSVSWYQQTPGQGLQFLFEYFSETQRNKGNFPGRFSGRQFSNSRSEMNVSTLELGDSALYLCASSLGGANTGELFFGEGSRLTVL.